This T cell receptor beta chain was observed in a study of tumor and adjacent non-tumor tissue in lung cancer. Whole-study findings and limits: TCR diversity was significantly greater in tumor than normal lung tissue.

RNA was extracted from bulk tissue without any cell sorting. This non-tumor lung sample came from over 3 cm beyond the tumor edge. Between August and November 2014, newly diagnosed, chemotherapy-naive lung cancer patients underwent thoracic surgery in China. The library came from three nested PCR rounds adapted from ARM-PCR protocols. TCRdb analysed the multiplex PCR reads with MiXCR anew, one entry per CDR3 protein. This table holds approximately 80,000 distinct CDR3 sequences, 65% to 85% found once. CDR1 is SGHKS and CDR2 is YYEKEE in the germline V gene (reference sequence). The CDR3 has 14 amino acids. As to this clonotype: Its matching antigen is unknown. As the CDR3 is not closed by the conserved phenylalanine or tryptophan, this likely results from a read error.

The sample comprised distant non-tumor lung tissue. This TCR was recovered from a man in his 60s with non-small cell lung cancer. The chain combines TRBV5-5 with TRBJ2-5, with D unclear. CDR3 protein: CASGLAGLQETQYY. The DNA of the CDR3 is TGTGCCAGCGGCTTGGCAGGCCTCCAAGAGACCCAGTACTAC.